This T cell receptor (beta chain) stems from a study of response to subunit inactivated influenza vaccine. This CDR3 spans 14 amino acids. V dropped 5 bases and J dropped 7 bases, with 15 bases sitting between them. On this clonotype itself: Its antigen is not known.

MiXCR, applied by TCRdb to the RT-PCR reads, yields one record per CDR3 protein. This table has roughly 290,000 distinct CDR3 sequences, 20% to 25% appearing once. Study-wide results and limits: The study's authors posited that every seasonal influenza vaccination enlists few new T cells.

The source material was PBMCs from blood, sampled less than 22 months after vaccination. The chain combines TRBV12-3 or TRBV12-4 with TRBJ2-1; the D is unclear. The sequence derives from a man aged 50-75 years who received an inactivated influenza vaccine. The CDR3 bases are TGTGCCAGCAGTCTAGTTTCGGGTAGGAATGAGCAGTTCTTC. Its protein product is CASSLVSGRNEQFF.